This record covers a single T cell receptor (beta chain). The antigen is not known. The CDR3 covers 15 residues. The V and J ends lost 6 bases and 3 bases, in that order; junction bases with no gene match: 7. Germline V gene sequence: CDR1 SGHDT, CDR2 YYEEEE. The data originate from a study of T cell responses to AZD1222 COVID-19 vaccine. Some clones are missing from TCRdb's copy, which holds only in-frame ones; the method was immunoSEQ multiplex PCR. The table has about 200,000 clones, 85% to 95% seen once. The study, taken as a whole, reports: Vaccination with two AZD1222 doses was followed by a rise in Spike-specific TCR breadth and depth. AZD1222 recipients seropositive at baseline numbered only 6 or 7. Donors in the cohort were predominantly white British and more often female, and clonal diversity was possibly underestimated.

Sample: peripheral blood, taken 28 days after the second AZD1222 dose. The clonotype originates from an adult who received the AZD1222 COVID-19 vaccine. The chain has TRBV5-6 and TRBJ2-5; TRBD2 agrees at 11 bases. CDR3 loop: CASIRLAGIKETQYF. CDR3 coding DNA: TGTGCCAGCATACGACTAGCGGGGATAAAAGAGACCCAGTACTTC.